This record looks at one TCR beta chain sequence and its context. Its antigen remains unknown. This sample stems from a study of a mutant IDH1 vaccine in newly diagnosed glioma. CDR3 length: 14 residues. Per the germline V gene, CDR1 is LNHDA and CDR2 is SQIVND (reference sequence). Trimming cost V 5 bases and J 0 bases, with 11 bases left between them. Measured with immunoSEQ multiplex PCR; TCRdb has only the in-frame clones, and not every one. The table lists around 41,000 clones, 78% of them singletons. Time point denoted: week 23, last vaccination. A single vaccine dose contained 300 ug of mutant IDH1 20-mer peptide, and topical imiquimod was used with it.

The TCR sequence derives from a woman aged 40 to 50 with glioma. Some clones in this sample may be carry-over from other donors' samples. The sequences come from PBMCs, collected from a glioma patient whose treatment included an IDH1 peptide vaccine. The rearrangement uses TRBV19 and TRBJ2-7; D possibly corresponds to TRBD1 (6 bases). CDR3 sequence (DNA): TGTGCCAGTAGTCGAGGGGGTCCCTCCTACGAGCAGTACTTC. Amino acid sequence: CASSRGGPSYEQYF.